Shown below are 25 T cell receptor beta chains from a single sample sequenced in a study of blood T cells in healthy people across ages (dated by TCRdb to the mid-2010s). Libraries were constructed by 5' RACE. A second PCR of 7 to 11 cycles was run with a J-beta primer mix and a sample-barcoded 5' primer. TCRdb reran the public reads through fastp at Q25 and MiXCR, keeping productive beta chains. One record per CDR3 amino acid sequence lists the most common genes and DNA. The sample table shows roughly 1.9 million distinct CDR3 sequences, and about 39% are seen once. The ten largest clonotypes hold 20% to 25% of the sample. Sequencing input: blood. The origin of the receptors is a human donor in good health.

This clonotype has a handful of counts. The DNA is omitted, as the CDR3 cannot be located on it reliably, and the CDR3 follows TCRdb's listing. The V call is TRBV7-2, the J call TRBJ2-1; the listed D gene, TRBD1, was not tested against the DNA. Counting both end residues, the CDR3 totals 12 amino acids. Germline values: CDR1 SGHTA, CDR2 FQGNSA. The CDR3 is CASSFGQGALFF.

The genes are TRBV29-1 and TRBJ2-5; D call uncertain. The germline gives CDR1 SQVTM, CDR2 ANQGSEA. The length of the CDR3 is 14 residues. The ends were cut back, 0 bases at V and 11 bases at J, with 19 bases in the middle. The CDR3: CSVEDPLIGNEQYF. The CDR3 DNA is TGCAGCGTTGAAGACCCTTTGATAGGGAATGAGCAGTACTTC.

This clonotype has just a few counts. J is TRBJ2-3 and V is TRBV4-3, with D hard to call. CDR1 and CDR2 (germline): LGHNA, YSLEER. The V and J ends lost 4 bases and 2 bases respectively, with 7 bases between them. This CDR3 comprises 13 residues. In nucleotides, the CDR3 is TGCGCCAGCAGCCGTATCCTCACAGATACGCAGTATTTT. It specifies CASSRILTDTQYF.

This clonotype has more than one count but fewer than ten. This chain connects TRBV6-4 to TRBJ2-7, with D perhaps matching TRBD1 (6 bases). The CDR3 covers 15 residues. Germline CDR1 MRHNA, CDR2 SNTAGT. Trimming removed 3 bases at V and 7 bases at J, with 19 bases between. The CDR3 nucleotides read TGTGCCAGCAGTGAGGACATTGCCGGGACAAGTGAGCAGTACTTC. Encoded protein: CASSEDIAGTSEQYF.

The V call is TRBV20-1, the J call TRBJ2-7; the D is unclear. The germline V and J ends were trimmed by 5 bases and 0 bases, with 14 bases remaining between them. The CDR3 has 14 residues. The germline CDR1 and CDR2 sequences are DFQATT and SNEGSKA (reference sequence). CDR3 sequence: CSAAPTEDSYEQYF. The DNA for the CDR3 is TGCAGTGCTGCCCCCACTGAAGACTCCTACGAGCAGTACTTC.

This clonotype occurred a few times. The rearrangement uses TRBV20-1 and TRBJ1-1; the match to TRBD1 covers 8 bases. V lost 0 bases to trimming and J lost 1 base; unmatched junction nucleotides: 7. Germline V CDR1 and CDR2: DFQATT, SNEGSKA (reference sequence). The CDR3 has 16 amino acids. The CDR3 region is CSARERQGRWNTEAFF. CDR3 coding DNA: TGCAGTGCTAGAGAGCGACAGGGGAGGTGGAACACTGAAGCTTTCTTT.

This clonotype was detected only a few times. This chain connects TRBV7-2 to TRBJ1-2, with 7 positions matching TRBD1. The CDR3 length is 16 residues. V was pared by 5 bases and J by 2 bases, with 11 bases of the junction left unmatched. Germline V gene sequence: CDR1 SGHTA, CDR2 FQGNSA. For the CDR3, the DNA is TGTGCCAGCAGCCCAACGCGACAGGGAGCGAACTATGGCTACACCTTC. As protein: CASSPTRQGANYGYTF. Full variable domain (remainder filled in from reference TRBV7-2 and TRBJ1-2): GAGVSQSPSNKVTEKGKDVELRCDPISGHTALYWYRQSLGQGLEFLIYFQGNSAPDKSGLPSDRFSAERTGGSVSTLTIQRTQQEDSAVYLCASSPTRQGANYGYTFGSGTRLTVV.

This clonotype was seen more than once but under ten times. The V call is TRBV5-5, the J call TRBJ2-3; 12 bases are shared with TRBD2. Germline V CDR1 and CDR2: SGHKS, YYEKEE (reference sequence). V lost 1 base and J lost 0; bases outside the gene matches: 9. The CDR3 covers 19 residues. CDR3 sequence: CASSLLRTSGATSTDTQYF. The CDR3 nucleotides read TGTGCCAGCAGCTTGCTCCGGACTAGCGGGGCGACTAGCACAGATACGCAGTATTTT.

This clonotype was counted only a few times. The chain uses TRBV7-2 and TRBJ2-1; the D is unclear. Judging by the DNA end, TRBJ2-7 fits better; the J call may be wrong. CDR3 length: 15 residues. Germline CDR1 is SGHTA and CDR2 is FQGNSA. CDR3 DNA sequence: TGTGCCAGCAGCTCCCCCCAATCCTCCTACAATGAGCAGTACTTC. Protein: CASSSPQSSYNEQYF.

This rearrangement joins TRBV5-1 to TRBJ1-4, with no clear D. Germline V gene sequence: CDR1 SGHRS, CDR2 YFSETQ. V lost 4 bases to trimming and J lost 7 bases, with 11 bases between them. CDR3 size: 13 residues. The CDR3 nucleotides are TGCGCCAGCAGCGCGGAGGTGGGTGAAAAACTGTTTTTT. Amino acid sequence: CASSAEVGEKLFF.

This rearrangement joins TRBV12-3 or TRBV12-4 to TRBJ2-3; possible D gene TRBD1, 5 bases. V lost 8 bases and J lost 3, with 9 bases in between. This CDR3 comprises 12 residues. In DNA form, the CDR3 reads TGTGCCAGCGGCCAGGGAACAGATACGCAGTATTTT. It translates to CASGQGTDTQYF.

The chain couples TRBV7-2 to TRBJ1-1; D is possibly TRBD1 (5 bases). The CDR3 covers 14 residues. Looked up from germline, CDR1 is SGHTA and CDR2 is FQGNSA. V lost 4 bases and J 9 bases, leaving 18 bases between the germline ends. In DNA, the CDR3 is TGTGCCAGCAGCTACCTCGGGGCAGTCCTACAAGCTTTCTTT. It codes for CASSYLGAVLQAFF.

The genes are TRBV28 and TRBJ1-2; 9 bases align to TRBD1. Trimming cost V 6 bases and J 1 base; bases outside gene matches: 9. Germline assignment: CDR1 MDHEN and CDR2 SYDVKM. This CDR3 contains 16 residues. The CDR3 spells CASRPQPGQGNYGYTF. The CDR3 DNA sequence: TGTGCCAGCAGGCCTCAACCGGGACAGGGTAACTATGGCTACACCTTC.

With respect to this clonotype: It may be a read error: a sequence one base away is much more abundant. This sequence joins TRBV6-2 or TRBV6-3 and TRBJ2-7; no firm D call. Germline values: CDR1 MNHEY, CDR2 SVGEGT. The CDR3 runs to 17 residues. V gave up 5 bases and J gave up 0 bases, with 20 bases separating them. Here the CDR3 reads CASSHGGQRASSYEQYF. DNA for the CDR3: TGTGCCAGCAGTCACGGTGGTCAGAGAGCCTCCTCCTACGAGCAGTACTTC.

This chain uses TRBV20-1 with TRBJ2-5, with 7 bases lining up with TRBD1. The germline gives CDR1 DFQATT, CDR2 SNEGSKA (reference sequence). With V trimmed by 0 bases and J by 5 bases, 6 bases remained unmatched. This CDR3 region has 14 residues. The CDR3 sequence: CSARDHRGGETQYF. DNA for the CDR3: TGCAGTGCTAGAGATCACAGGGGTGGGGAGACCCAGTACTTC.

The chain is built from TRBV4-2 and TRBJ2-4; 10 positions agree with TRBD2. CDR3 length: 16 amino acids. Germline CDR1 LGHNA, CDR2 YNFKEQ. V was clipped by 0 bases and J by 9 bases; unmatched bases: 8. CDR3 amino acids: CASSQELSGGALIQYF. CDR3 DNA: TGTGCCAGCAGCCAAGAATTAAGCGGGGGGGCCCTCATTCAGTACTTC.

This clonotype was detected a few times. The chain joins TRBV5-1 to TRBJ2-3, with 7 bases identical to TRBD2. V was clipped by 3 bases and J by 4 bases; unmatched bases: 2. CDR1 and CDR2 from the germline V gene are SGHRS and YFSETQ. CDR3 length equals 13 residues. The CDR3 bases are TGCGCCAGCAGCTCTCGGGAGGCAGATACGCAGTATTTT. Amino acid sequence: CASSSREADTQYF. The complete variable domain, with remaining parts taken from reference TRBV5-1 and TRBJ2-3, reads KAGVTQTPRYLIKTRGQQVTLSCSPISGHRSVSWYQQTPGQGLQFLFEYFSETQRNKGNFPGRFSGRQFSNSRSEMNVSTLELGDSALYLCASSSREADTQYFGPGTRLTVL.

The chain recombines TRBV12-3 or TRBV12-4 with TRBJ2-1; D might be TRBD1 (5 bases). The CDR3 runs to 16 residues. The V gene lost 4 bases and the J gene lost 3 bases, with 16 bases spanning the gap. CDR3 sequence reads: CASSWGPSFIYNEQFF. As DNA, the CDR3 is TGTGCCAGCAGTTGGGGCCCTAGTTTTATCTACAATGAGCAGTTCTTC.

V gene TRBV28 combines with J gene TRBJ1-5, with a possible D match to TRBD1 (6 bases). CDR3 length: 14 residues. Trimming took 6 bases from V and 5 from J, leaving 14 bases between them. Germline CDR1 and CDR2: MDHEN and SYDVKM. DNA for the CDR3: TGTGCCAGCAGAACCGGACAGACCCATCAGCCCCAGCATTTT. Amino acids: CASRTGQTHQPQHF.

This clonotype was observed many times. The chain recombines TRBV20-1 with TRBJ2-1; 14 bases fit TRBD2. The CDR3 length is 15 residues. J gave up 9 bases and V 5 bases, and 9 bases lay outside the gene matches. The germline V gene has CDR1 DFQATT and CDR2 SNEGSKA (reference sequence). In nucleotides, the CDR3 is TGCAGTGCTTCCCGACTAGCGGGGGGGCATCCTGAGCAGTTCTTC. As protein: CSASRLAGGHPEQFF.

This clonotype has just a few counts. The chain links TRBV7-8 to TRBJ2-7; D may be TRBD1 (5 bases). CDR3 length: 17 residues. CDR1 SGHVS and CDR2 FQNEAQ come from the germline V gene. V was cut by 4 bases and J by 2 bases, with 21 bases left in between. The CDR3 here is CASSSRLGQTGAYEQYF. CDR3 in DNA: TGTGCCAGCAGCTCCCGACTCGGACAAACTGGGGCCTACGAGCAGTACTTC.

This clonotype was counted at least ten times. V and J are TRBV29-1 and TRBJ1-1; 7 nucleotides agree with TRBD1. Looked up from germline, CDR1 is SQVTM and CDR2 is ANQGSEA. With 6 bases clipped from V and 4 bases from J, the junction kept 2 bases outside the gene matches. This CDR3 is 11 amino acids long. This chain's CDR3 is CSVGTATEAFF. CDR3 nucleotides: TGCAGCGTCGGGACAGCCACTGAAGCTTTCTTT. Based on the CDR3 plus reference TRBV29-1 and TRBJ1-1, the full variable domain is SAVISQKPSRDICQRGTSLTIQCQVDSQVTMMFWYRQQPGQSLTLIATANQGSEATYESGFVIDKFPISRPNLTFSTLTVSNMSPEDSSIYLCSVGTATEAFFGQGTRLTVV.

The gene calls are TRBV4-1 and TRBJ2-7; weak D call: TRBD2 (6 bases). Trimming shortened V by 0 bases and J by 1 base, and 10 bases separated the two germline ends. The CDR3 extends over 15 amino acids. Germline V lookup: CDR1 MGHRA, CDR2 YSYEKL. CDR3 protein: CASSQDQTSSYEQYF. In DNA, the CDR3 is TGCGCCAGCAGCCAAGATCAGACTAGTTCCTACGAGCAGTACTTC.

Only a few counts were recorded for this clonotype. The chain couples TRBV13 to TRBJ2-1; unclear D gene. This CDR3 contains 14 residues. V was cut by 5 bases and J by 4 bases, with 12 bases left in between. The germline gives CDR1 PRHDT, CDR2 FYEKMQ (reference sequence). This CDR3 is CASSERSHYNEQFF. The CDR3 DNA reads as TGTGCCAGCAGCGAGAGATCCCATTACAATGAGCAGTTCTTC. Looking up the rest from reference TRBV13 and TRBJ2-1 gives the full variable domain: AAGVIQSPRHLIKEKRETATLKCYPIPRHDTVYWYQQGPGQDPQFLISFYEKMQSDKGSIPDRFSAQQFSDYHSELNMSSLELGDSALYFCASSERSHYNEQFFGPGTRLTVL.

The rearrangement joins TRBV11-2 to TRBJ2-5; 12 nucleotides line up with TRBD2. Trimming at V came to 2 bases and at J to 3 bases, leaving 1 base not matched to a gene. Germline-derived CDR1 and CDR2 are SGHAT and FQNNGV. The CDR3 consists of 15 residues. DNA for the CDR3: TGTGCCAGCAGCTTATGGACTAGCGGGGAAGAGACCCAGTACTTC. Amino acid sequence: CASSLWTSGEETQYF.